This is a list of T cell receptor beta chains from one sample in a study of OX40 agonist ivuxolimab in advanced cancers. Assay: immunoSEQ multiplex PCR; the TCRdb copy retains only in-frame clones and omits some. Among some 150,000 clones listed, about 93% were seen once. The source material was CD4+ or CD8+ T cells sorted from blood, sampled in a trial of the OX40 agonist ivuxolimab. These receptor sequences come from an adult with an advanced solid tumor such as melanoma, head and neck, liver or kidney cancer. Both conserved end residues are trimmed from each CDR3. The D gene is left open where the match is weak. Clone size appears in some rows only: once, few, many, or a class for an expanded clone.

once	TRBV28	TRBD2	TRBJ2-1	ASSSGGSDSYNEQF
NA	TRBV4-3	TRBD1	TRBJ1-1	ASSRGTGVTEAF
NA	TRBV5-6	NA	TRBJ2-7	ASSPRGGAYEQY
NA	TRBV6-6	NA	TRBJ1-5	ASSPYDH
NA	TRBV7-2	TRBD2	TRBJ2-7	ASSFGRGGGYEQY
NA	TRBV28	TRBD1	TRBJ1-5	ASINGQGNQPQH
NA	TRBV19	NA	TRBJ1-2	ASRRDRFYGYT
NA	TRBV5-1	NA	TRBJ2-3	ASSLAGSSWTDTQY
NA	TRBV25-1	NA	TRBJ1-3	ASSAPSGNTIY
NA	TRBV6-5	NA	TRBJ1-3	ASSYLIRGGPNTIY
NA	TRBV7-9	TRBD1	TRBJ1-5	ASSSGTGVNQPQH
NA	TRBV7-8	NA	TRBJ1-2	ASSSPGTLNYGYT
NA	TRBV7-6	TRBD1	TRBJ2-7	ASSVGGDRGFPYEQY
NA	TRBV2	TRBD1	TRBJ1-1	ASQGQTGLNTEAF
NA	TRBV6-5	NA	TRBJ2-3	ASSYSFRGADTQY
NA	TRBV29-1	NA	TRBJ1-1	SVMGQFEAF
NA	TRBV5-6	NA	TRBJ2-3	ASSLVRVSDTQY
NA	TRBV7-9	TRBD1	TRBJ2-7	ASSPGTGSYEQY
NA	TRBV5-1	NA	TRBJ1-2	ASRAGLLNRGYT
NA	TRBV10-3	TRBD2	TRBJ2-3	AISDWTSGTKGDTQY
NA	TRBV7-9	NA	TRBJ1-3	ASSLEALSSGNTIY
once	TRBV5-4	NA	TRBJ1-1	ASSLGSGLNRNTEAF
NA	TRBV5-1	NA	TRBJ1-3	ASSRGTADSGNTIY